This T cell receptor (beta chain) was documented in a study of Graves' ophthalmopathy and Graves' hyperthyroidism. Amplified TCR beta CDR3 regions were obtained using RNA transcripts as template. RT-PCR in the first round used HTBI primers; a second-round multiplex PCR followed. TCRdb re-derived calls from the multiplex PCR reads in MiXCR, one entry per CDR3 protein. Of over 650,000 distinct CDR3 sequences detected, approximately 39% appear once; the ten largest clones hold more than 2.5%. A remark on this clonotype: Its antigen is not identified.

Notes on the study in general: Progression of ophthalmopathy was predicted by the model with roughly 71% sensitivity and under 75% specificity.

Other autoimmune diseases, uncontrolled infections, pregnancy and lactation each led to patient exclusion. It was on clinical symptoms, serum thyroxine, TRAb, thyroid ultrasound and orbital computed tomography that diagnosis relied. CDR3 size: 19 residues. Germline V CDR1 and CDR2: LGHNA, YNFKEQ. Germline trimming cut 3 bases from V and 3 bases from J; bases unmatched to any gene: 19. The chain employs TRBV4-2 and TRBJ1-2; 7 nucleotides match TRBD1. The sequence was obtained from an adult man with Graves' ophthalmopathy. The specimen sequenced was peripheral blood. CDR3 amino acids: CASSHYPIRDSKTDYGYTF. The CDR3 DNA sequence: TGTGCCAGCAGCCATTACCCGATCCGGGACAGCAAAACAGACTATGGCTACACCTTC.